This TCR beta chain derives from a study of blood T cell repertoires in COVID-19. Study-wide context: In each case, the material was cDNA or gDNA derived from T cells, B-cell-depleted T cells, or PBMCs.

CDR3 length equals 12 residues. Measured with immunoSEQ multiplex PCR; TCRdb has only the in-frame clones, and not every one. The table includes some 68,000 clones, about 91% detected once. The sequencing sample was made of peripheral blood. This chain connects TRBV21-1 to TRBJ2-2; the table calls TRBD1, which could not be checked here. TRBV21-1 is deemed a pseudogene. This sequence was found in a man between 35 and 55 years old with COVID-19, enrolled during active disease. This CDR3 is CARSGYTGELFF. The CDR3 DNA sequence: TGTGCCCGCTCAGGGTACACCGGGGAGCTGTTTTTT.